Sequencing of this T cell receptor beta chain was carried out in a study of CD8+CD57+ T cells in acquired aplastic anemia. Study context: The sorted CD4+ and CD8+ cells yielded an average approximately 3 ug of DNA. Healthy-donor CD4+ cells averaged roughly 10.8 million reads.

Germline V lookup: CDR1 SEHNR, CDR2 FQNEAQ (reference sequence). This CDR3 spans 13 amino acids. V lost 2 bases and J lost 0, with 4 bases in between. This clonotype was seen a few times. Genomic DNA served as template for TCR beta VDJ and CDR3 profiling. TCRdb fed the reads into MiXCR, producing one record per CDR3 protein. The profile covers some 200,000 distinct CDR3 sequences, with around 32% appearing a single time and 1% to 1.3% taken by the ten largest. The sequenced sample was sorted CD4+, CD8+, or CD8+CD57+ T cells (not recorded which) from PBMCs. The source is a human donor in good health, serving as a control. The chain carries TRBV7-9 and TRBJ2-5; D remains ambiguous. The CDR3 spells CASSLRYQETQYF. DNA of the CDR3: TGTGCCAGCAGCTTAAGGTACCAAGAGACCCAGTACTTC.